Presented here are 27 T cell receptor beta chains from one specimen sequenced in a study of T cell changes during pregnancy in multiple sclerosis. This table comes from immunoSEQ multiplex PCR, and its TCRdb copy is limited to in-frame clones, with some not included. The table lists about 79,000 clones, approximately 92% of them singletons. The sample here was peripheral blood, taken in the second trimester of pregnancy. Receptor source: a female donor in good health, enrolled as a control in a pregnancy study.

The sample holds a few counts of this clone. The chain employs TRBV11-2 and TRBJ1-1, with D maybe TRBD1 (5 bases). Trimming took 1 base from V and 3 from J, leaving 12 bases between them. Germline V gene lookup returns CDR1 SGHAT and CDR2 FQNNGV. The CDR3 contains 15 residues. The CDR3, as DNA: TGTGCCAGCAGCTTAGTTCCAGGGTACGACACTGAAGCTTTCTTT. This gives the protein CASSLVPGYDTEAFF.

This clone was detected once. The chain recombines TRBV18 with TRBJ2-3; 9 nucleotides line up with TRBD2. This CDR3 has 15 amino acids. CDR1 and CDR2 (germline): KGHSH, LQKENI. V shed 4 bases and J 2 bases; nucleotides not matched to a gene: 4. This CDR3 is CASSRAGGPTDTQYF. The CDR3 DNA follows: TGTGCCAGCTCACGAGCGGGGGGCCCCACAGATACGCAGTATTTT.

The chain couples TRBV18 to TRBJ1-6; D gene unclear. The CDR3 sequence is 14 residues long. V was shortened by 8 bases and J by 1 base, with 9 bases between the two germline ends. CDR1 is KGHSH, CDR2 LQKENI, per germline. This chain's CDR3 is CASLGSSYNSPLHF. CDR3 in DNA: TGTGCCAGCCTAGGGAGTTCCTATAATTCACCCCTCCACTTT.

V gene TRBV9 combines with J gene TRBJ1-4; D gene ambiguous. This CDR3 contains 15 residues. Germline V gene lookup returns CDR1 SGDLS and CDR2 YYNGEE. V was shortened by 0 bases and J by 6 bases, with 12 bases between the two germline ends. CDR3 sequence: CASSVAAHRDEKLFF. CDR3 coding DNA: TGTGCCAGCAGCGTAGCTGCCCACCGCGATGAAAAACTGTTTTTT.

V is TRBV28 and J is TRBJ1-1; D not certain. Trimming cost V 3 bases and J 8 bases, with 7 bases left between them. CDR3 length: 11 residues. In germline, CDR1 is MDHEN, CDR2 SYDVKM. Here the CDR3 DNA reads TGTGCCAGCAGTTTCCTAAAAGAAGCTTTCTTT. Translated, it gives CASSFLKEAFF.

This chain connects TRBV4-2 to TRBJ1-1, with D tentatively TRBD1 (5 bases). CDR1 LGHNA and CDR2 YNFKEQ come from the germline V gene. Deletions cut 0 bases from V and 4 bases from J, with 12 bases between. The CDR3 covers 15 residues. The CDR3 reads CASSQDRGESTEAFF. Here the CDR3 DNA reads TGTGCCAGCAGCCAAGATAGGGGTGAGAGCACTGAAGCTTTCTTT.

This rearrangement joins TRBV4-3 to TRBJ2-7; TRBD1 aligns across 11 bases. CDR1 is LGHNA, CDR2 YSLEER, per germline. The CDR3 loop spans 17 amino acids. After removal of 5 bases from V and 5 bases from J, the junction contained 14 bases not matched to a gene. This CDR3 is CASSSGLGQGAVDEQYF. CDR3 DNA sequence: TGCGCCAGCAGCTCCGGCCTCGGACAGGGGGCGGTGGACGAGCAGTACTTC.

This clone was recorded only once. In DNA form, the CDR3 reads TGTGCCAGCAGCTTCCTCGACAGGGACACAGATACGCAGTATTTT. As protein: CASSFLDRDTDTQYF. This chain joins TRBV13 and TRBJ2-3; 7 bases agree with TRBD1. The CDR3 has 15 amino acids. Per the germline V gene, CDR1 is PRHDT and CDR2 is FYEKMQ (reference sequence). V shed 3 bases and J 2 bases; nucleotides not matched to a gene: 5. The full variable domain, in which reference TRBV13 and TRBJ2-3 provide the parts outside the CDR3, is AAGVIQSPRHLIKEKRETATLKCYPIPRHDTVYWYQQGPGQDPQFLISFYEKMQSDKGSIPDRFSAQQFSDYHSELNMSSLELGDSALYFCASSFLDRDTDTQYFGPGTRLTVL.

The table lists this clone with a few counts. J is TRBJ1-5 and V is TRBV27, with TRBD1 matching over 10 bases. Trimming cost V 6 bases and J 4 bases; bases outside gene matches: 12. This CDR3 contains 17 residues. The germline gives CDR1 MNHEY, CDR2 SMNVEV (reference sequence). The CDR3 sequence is CASRRILGTGENQPQHF. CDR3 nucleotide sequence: TGTGCCAGCAGACGAATTTTAGGGACAGGGGAAAATCAGCCCCAGCATTTT.

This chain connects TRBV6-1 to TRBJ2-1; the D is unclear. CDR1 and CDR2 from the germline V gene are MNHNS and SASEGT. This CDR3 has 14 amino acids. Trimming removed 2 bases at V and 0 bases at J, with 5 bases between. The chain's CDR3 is CASSEPSSYNEQFF. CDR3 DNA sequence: TGTGCCAGCAGTGAACCGAGCTCCTACAATGAGCAGTTCTTC.

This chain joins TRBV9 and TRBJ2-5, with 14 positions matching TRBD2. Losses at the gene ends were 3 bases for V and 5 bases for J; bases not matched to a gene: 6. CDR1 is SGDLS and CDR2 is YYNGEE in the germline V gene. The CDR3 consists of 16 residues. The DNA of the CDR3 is TGTGCCAGCAGCGAGGGACTAGCGGGGGCGGTGGAGACCCAGTACTTC. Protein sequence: CASSEGLAGAVETQYF.

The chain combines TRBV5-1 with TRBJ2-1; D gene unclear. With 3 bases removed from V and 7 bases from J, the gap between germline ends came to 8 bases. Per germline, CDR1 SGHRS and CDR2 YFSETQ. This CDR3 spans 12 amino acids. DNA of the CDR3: TGCGCCAGCAGCTCCCCACTTAATGAGCAGTTCTTC. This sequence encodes CASSSPLNEQFF.

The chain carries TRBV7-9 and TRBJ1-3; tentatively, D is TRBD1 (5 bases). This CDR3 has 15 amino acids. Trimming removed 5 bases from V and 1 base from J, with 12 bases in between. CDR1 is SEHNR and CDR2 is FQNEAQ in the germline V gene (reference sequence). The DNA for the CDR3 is TGTGCCAGCAGCCCCAGCCAGGGATCTGGAAACACCATATATTTT. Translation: CASSPSQGSGNTIYF.

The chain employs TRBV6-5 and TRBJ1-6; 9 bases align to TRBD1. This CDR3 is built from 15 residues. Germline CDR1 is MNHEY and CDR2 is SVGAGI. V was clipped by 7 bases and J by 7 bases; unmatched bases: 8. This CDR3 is CASTPFGQGNSPLHF. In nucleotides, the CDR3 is TGTGCCAGCACCCCCTTCGGACAGGGGAATTCACCCCTCCACTTT.

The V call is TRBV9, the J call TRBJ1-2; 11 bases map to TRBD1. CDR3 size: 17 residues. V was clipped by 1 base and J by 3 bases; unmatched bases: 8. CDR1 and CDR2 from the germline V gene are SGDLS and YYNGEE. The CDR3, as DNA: TGTGCCAGCAGCGTAACCCCAAGGACAGGGGGCGACTATGGCTACACCTTC. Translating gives CASSVTPRTGGDYGYTF.

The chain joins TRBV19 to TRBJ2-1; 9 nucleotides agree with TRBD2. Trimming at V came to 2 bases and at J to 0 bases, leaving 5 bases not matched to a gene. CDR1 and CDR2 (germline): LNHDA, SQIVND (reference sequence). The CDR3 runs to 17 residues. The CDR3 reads CASSILAGRNSYNEQFF. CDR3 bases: TGTGCCAGTAGTATACTAGCGGGACGCAACTCCTACAATGAGCAGTTCTTC.

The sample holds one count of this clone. CDR3 sequence reads: CASNRRGDTHGYTF. CDR3 coding DNA: TGTGCCAGCAACAGACGGGGGGATACGCATGGCTACACCTTC. The rearrangement joins TRBV6-5 to TRBJ1-2; possible D gene TRBD1, 5 bases. CDR3 length equals 14 residues. The germline V and J ends were trimmed by 7 bases and 6 bases, with 18 bases remaining between them. CDR1 and CDR2 (germline): MNHEY, SVGAGI.

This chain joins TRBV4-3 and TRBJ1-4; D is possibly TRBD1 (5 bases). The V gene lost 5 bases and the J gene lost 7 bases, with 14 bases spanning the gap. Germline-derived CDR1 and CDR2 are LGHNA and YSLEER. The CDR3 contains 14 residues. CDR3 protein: CASSEAGRGEKLFF. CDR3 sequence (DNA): TGCGCCAGCAGCGAAGCGGGGAGGGGTGAAAAACTGTTTTTT.

The DNA of the CDR3 is TGCGCCAGCAGCCGAGTGCCGGGACAGTTGAACACTGAAGCTTTCTTT. It codes for CASSRVPGQLNTEAFF. The chain couples TRBV4-3 to TRBJ1-1, with 7 bases identical to TRBD1. The CDR3 totals 16 residues. Germline lookup yields CDR1 LGHNA and CDR2 YSLEER. The junction had 8 bases not matched to a gene; V was cut back by 4 bases and J by 0 bases.

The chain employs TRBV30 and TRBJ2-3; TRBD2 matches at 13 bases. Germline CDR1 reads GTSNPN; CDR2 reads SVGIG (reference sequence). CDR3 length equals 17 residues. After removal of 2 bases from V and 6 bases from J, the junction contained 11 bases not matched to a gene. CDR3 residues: CAWSSRRTSGGADTQYF. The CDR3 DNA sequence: TGTGCCTGGAGTTCCCGCCGCACTAGCGGGGGGGCGGATACGCAGTATTTT.

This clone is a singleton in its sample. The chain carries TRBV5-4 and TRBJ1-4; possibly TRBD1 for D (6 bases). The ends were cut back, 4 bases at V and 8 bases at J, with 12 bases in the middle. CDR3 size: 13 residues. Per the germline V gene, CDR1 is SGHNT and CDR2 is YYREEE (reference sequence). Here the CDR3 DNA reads TGTGCCAGCAGCACAGGGTGGAGCGAAAAACTGTTTTTT. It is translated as CASSTGWSEKLFF.

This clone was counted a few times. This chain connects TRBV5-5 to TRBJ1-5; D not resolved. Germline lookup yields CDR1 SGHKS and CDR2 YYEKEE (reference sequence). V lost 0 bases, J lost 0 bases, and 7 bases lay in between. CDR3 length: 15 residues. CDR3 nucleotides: TGTGCCAGCAGCTTGGATCCGGGTAGCAATCAGCCCCAGCATTTT. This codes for CASSLDPGSNQPQHF.

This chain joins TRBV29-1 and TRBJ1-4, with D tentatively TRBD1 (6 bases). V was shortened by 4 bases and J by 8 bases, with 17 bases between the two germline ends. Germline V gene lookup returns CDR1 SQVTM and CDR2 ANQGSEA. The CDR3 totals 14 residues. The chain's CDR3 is CSVGEQRRGEKLFF. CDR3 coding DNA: TGCAGCGTTGGAGAACAGCGAAGGGGGGAAAAACTGTTTTTT.

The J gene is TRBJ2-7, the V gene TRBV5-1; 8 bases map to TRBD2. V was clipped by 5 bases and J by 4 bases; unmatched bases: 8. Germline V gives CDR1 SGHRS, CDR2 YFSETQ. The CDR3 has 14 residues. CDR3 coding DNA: TGCGCCAGCAGAGGAGCGGGGGATCGGTACGAGCAGTACTTC. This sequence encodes CASRGAGDRYEQYF.

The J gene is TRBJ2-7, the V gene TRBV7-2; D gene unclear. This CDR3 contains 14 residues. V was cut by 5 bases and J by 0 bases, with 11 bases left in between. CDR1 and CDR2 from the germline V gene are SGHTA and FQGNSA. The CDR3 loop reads CASSIPTGSYEQYF. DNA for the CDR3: TGTGCCAGCAGCATACCGACGGGCTCCTACGAGCAGTACTTC.

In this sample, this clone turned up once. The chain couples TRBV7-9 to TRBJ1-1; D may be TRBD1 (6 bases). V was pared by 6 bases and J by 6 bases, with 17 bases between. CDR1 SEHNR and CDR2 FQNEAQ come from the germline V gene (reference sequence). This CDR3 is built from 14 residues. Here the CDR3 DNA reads TGTGCCAGCAGTCCGACCACAGGGTTGCCTGAAGCTTTCTTT. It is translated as CASSPTTGLPEAFF.

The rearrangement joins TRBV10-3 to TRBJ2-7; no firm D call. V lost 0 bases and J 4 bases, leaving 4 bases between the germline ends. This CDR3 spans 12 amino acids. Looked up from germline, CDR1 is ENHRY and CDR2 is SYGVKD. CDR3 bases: TGTGCCATCAGTGAGTCCACTTACGAGCAGTACTTC. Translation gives CAISESTYEQYF.